This TCR beta chain was recovered during a study of blood T cell repertoires in COVID-19. Study-level information: PBMCs, B-cell-depleted T cells, or T cells were the source of the cDNA or gDNA that made up the material.

V was shortened by 1 base and J by 10 bases, with 16 bases between the two germline ends. Germline V lookup: CDR1 MGHRA, CDR2 YSYEKL. CDR3 length: 14 residues. Authors' processing steps: Estimation of nucleated cell counts was performed using reference gene primer amplification. The table came from immunoSEQ multiplex PCR; TCRdb's copy has only in-frame clones and leaves some out. V and J calls and clone size are given by that table; D and trimming were obtained from the DNA. The table has 150,000 or so clones, about 86% seen once. The sequenced material came from peripheral blood. This chain connects TRBV4-1 to TRBJ1-2; possible D gene TRBD1, 6 bases. The TCR sequence derives from a man aged 18 to 29 with acute or convalescent COVID-19. The CDR3 nucleotides are TGCGCCAGCAGCCAAGGGCAGGGGATCGTCGACTACACCTTC. Translated, it gives CASSQGQGIVDYTF.